Shown below are 21 T cell receptor beta chains from a single sample sequenced in a study of T cells after somatic rescue of genetic block. Clones were read by immunoSEQ multiplex PCR, and TCRdb kept only the in-frame ones, dropping some. The table shows roughly 67,000 clones, with 80% to 95% occurring only once. The sample taken for sequencing was peripheral blood mononuclear cells (PBMCs). All receptors derive from a man aged 35 to 55.

On this clone: One junction end does not reproduce the germline sequence, and a read error may be involved. This rearrangement joins TRBV19 to TRBJ2-7, with 9 bases identical to TRBD2. The CDR3 is made up of 13 amino acids. Germline V gene data show CDR1 as LNHDA and CDR2 as SQIVND (reference sequence). The CDR3 nucleotides read TGTGCCAGCAGTAGCGGGGGATCCTACGAGCAGTACTTC. This translates into CASSSGGSYEQYF.

The chain has TRBV7-8 and TRBJ1-2; D not resolved. The V and J ends lost 2 bases and 2 bases respectively, with 9 bases between them. The CDR3 extends over 14 amino acids. Germline V gene sequence: CDR1 SGHVS, CDR2 FQNEAQ. CDR3 region: CASSLTVGNYGYTF. DNA for the CDR3: TGTGCCAGCAGCTTAACGGTCGGGAACTATGGCTACACCTTC. The whole variable domain, filled in from reference TRBV7-8 and TRBJ1-2, reads GAGVSQSPRYKVAKRGQDVALRCDPISGHVSLFWYQQALGQGPEFLTYFQNEAQLDKSGLPSDRFFAERPEGSVSTLKIQRTQQEDSAVYLCASSLTVGNYGYTFGSGTRLTVV.

The chain employs TRBV2 and TRBJ1-2; D unresolved. Between the trimmed V and J ends, which lost 7 bases and 7 bases, there was a span of 19 bases. CDR1 is SNHLY, CDR2 FYNNEI, per germline. The CDR3 has 14 amino acids. The DNA of the CDR3 is TGTGCCAGCATTAGGTCGACCACGATCGGTGGCTACACCTTC. This translates into CASIRSTTIGGYTF. Supplemented by reference TRBV2 and TRBJ1-2, the full variable domain reads EPEVTQTPSHQVTQMGQEVILRCVPISNHLYFYWYRQILGQKVEFLVSFYNNEISEKSEIFDDQFSVERPDGSNFTLKIRSTKLEDSAMYFCASIRSTTIGGYTFGSGTRLTVV.

The chain combines TRBV10-3 with TRBJ2-7; the match to TRBD2 covers 7 bases. Per germline, CDR1 ENHRY and CDR2 SYGVKD. V shed 5 bases, J shed 3 bases, and the junction held 4 bases outside the gene matches. The CDR3 extends over 13 amino acids. This CDR3 reads CAISYPSGYEQYF. As DNA, the CDR3 is TGTGCCATCAGTTACCCTAGCGGCTACGAGCAGTACTTC.

This chain uses TRBV2 with TRBJ2-1; D possibly corresponds to TRBD1 (6 bases). Trimming took 4 bases from V and 6 from J, leaving 16 bases between them. Germline CDR1 and CDR2: SNHLY and FYNNEI. This CDR3 is built from 15 residues. In nucleotides, the CDR3 is TGTGCCAGCAGTGCTCGGGGCAGGGGAATCAATGAGCAGTTCTTC. Its protein is CASSARGRGINEQFF.

This clone came up a few times. The chain combines TRBV6-4 with TRBJ2-1, with 11 nucleotides matching TRBD1. The ends lost 5 bases at V and 6 bases at J; junction bases unmatched: 6. This CDR3 comprises 15 residues. Germline V lookup: CDR1 MRHNA, CDR2 SNTAGT. CDR3 in amino acids: CASSPTGQGGNEQFF. In DNA, the CDR3 is TGTGCCAGCAGTCCGACGGGACAGGGGGGCAATGAGCAGTTCTTC.

The chain combines TRBV5-6 with TRBJ2-5, with 15 bases fitting TRBD2. Germline lookup yields CDR1 SGHDT and CDR2 YYEEEE. Losses at the gene ends were 2 bases for V and 2 bases for J; bases not matched to a gene: 1. The CDR3 loop spans 16 amino acids. The CDR3 protein is CASSFGLAGGQETQYF. The DNA for the CDR3 is TGTGCCAGCAGCTTTGGACTAGCGGGGGGGCAAGAGACCCAGTACTTC.

The chain combines TRBV6-1 with TRBJ1-2; D is ambiguous. Germline CDR1 is MNHNS and CDR2 is SASEGT. V was pared by 2 bases and J by 4 bases, with 5 bases between. The CDR3 totals 12 residues. CDR3 sequence (DNA): TGTGCCAGCAGTGAATTGGCCTATGGCTACACCTTC. Amino acids: CASSELAYGYTF.

The rearrangement links TRBV5-1 to TRBJ2-1; a possible D gene is TRBD2 (6 bases). The CDR3 consists of 14 residues. Germline CDR1 SGHRS, CDR2 YFSETQ. The ends were cut back, 0 bases at V and 14 bases at J, with 18 bases in the middle. The CDR3 loop is CASSLAPFGSSEFF. Here the CDR3 DNA reads TGCGCCAGCAGCTTGGCGCCCTTCGGGAGTTCCGAGTTCTTC.

The chain is built from TRBV10-3 and TRBJ2-7; 13 bases align to TRBD2. CDR3 length: 14 amino acids. CDR1 and CDR2 (germline): ENHRY, SYGVKD. After removal of 8 bases from V and 2 bases from J, the junction contained 3 bases not matched to a gene. CDR3 DNA: TGTGCCATCGGAGGGACTAGCGGGGCCTACGAGCAGTACTTC. Translation gives CAIGGTSGAYEQYF.

This chain links TRBV5-1 with TRBJ2-1; the D gene is possibly TRBD2 (5 bases). The CDR3 has 16 amino acids. Germline-derived CDR1 and CDR2 are SGHRS and YFSETQ. V was trimmed by 3 bases and J by 4 bases, leaving 17 bases between them. The CDR3: CASSWDSVARYNEQFF. In DNA form, the CDR3 reads TGCGCCAGCAGCTGGGATTCGGTAGCGCGGTACAATGAGCAGTTCTTC.

The chain recombines TRBV4-2 with TRBJ2-7; no reliable D call. This CDR3 region has 12 residues. Germline V gene lookup returns CDR1 LGHNA and CDR2 YNFKEQ. V was clipped by 0 bases and J by 6 bases, with 6 bases between them. For the CDR3, the DNA is TGTGCCAGCAGCCAAGAGGAAGGCGAGCAGTACTTC. Translation: CASSQEEGEQYF.

The V call is TRBV18, the J call TRBJ1-1, with D tentatively TRBD1 (6 bases). The CDR3 has 14 amino acids. Germline assignment: CDR1 KGHSH and CDR2 LQKENI. The V end lost 3 bases, the J end lost 3 bases, and 11 bases lay between the germline ends. In DNA, the CDR3 is TGTGCCAGCTCACCCTACAGGGATGACACTGAAGCTTTCTTT. Its protein is CASSPYRDDTEAFF.

The chain is built from TRBV18 and TRBJ1-4; D is uncertain. In germline, CDR1 is KGHSH, CDR2 LQKENI. V was pared by 1 base and J by 0 bases, with 12 bases between. This CDR3 region has 17 residues. CDR3 sequence reads: CASSPRILDSTNEKLFF. The CDR3 nucleotides read TGTGCCAGCTCACCACGAATCTTGGACTCAACTAATGAAAAACTGTTTTTT.

The V call is TRBV21-1, the J call TRBJ1-6. TRBV21-1 is termed a pseudogene. The CDR3 totals 16 residues. CDR3 DNA sequence: TGTGCCAGCATCTCGGAGGGGTGGGGAAGTAATTCACCCCTCCACTTT. This translates into CASISEGWGSNSPLHF.

The V call is TRBV5-1, the J call TRBJ1-4, with 8 bases that match TRBD1. The germline CDR1 and CDR2 sequences are SGHRS and YFSETQ. The CDR3 is 15 residues long. J gave up 4 bases and V 4 bases, and 6 bases lay outside the gene matches. CDR3 nucleotides: TGCGCCAGCAGCGCGGGGGACAGGAATAATGAAAAACTGTTTTTT. Protein sequence: CASSAGDRNNEKLFF.

The rearrangement links TRBV18 to TRBJ1-3, with D maybe TRBD1 (6 bases). The CDR3 spans 17 residues. V shed 3 bases and J shed 5 bases, with 20 bases lying between them. Germline lookup yields CDR1 KGHSH and CDR2 LQKENI. In DNA, the CDR3 is TGTGCCAGCTCACCGTCTGGCGGGACACCAAGTCGAAACACCATATATTTT. This encodes CASSPSGGTPSRNTIYF.

This chain uses TRBV11-2 with TRBJ2-4; perhaps D is TRBD1 or TRBD2 (6 bases each). Between the trimmed V and J ends, which lost 1 base and 9 bases, there was a span of 16 bases. Germline CDR1 SGHAT, CDR2 FQNNGV. CDR3 length equals 15 residues. The CDR3 protein is CASSLGGAGDFIQYF. In nucleotides, the CDR3 is TGTGCCAGCAGCTTAGGGGGGGCAGGGGATTTCATTCAGTACTTC.

V and J are TRBV18 and TRBJ2-1; D call uncertain. Germline lookup yields CDR1 KGHSH and CDR2 LQKENI. Trimming took off 2 bases at V and 8 bases at J, with 7 bases between the two ends. The CDR3 consists of 12 residues. The CDR3 bases are TGTGCCAGCTCACCAGGGTACGATGAGCAGTTCTTC. Translated, it gives CASSPGYDEQFF.

The chain combines TRBV7-6 with TRBJ1-1, with a tentative D call TRBD1 (6 bases). The V end was cut by 1 base, the J end by 1 base, with 19 bases between. The CDR3 sequence is 18 residues long. Germline V gives CDR1 SGHVS, CDR2 FNYEAQ. CDR3: CASSLGSGTGRWNTEAFF. CDR3 sequence (DNA): TGTGCCAGCAGCTTAGGATCGGGAACAGGGAGGTGGAACACTGAAGCTTTCTTT.

The chain uses TRBV7-9 and TRBJ2-1, with D perhaps TRBD1 or TRBD2 (5 bases each). CDR1 and CDR2 (germline): SEHNR, FQNEAQ (reference sequence). The V end lost 3 bases, the J end lost 4 bases, and 10 bases lay between the germline ends. This CDR3 has 14 residues. This chain's CDR3 is CASSFTGRYNEQFF. As DNA, the CDR3 is TGTGCCAGCAGCTTTACGGGGCGGTACAATGAGCAGTTCTTC.